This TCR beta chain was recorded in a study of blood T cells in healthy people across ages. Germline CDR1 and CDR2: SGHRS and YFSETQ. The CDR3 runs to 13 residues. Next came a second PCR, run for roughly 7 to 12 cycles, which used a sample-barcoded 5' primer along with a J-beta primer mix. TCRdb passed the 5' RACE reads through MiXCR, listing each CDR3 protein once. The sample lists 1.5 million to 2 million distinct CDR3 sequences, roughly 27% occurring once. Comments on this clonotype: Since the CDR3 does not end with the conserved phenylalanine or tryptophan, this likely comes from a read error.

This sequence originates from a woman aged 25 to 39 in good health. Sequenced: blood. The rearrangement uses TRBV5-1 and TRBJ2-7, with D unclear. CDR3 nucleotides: TGCGCCAGCAGCTTGGCCCGCTCCTACGAACAGTACATC. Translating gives CASSLARSYEQYI.